This T cell receptor (beta chain) originates from a study of cytomegalovirus exposure and HLA in healthy donors. Turning to the study itself: Earlier work reported 117 million unique TCR beta sequences from about 190 million T cells. Caucasian-associated ancestry cluster membership applied to 75% to 85% of around 400 genotyped donors. Overall study findings and caveats: Some 150 TCR beta chains were listed as cytomegalovirus-associated. In vitro, a few CMV-associated chains proved specific for CMV antigens.

Only one count was recorded for this clone. No antigen is known for it. The germline V gene has CDR1 SGHRS and CDR2 YFSETQ. The CDR3 extends over 14 amino acids. Germline trimming cut 8 bases from V and 3 bases from J; bases unmatched to any gene: 6. Primers for the PCR totalled 60 Vbeta and 13 Jbeta. Method: immunoSEQ multiplex PCR; TCRdb's copy keeps in-frame clones and lacks some. The sample records some 150,000 clones, about 83% being singletons. The source of this sequence is a woman in her twenties or thirties in good health and CMV-seronegative. V usage is TRBV5-1 and J usage is TRBJ1-4, with 8 bases fitting TRBD1. Sequences were obtained from PBMCs. DNA of the CDR3: TGCGCCAGTCGTCGACAGGGGCCTAATGAAAAACTGTTTTTT. It encodes CASRRQGPNEKLFF.